The 23 T cell receptor beta chains presented below share a single source sample, sequenced in a study of T cell repertoires and Cas9 in healthy adults. Profiling relied on immunoSEQ multiplex PCR, and the TCRdb table lists in-frame clones only, not all of them. The table shows 20,000 to 25,000 clones, with 75% to 95% occurring only once. The sample comprised CD4+ effector T cells (CD127+, CD25-, CD137-, CD154-) from PBMCs; culture status not recorded. These receptors all come from a human donor in good health.

This rearrangement joins TRBV7-8 to TRBJ2-7; TRBD1 matches 9 bases. The CDR3 is made up of 15 amino acids. Germline V CDR1 and CDR2: SGHVS, FQNEAQ. J lost 2 bases, V lost 6 bases, and 8 bases had no gene match. DNA for the CDR3: TGTGCCAGCAGTCGGCGGACAGGGGAGCCCTACGAGCAGTACTTC. This translates into CASSRRTGEPYEQYF.

The V gene is TRBV15, the J gene TRBJ2-3, with 7 bases matching TRBD2. The CDR3 runs to 16 residues. Germline assignment: CDR1 LNHNV and CDR2 YYDKDF (reference sequence). J gave up 1 base and V 3 bases, and 7 bases lay outside the gene matches. Here the CDR3 DNA reads TGTGCCACCAGCAGGCTAACCAGCGGGGGCACAGATACGCAGTATTTT. It codes for CATSRLTSGGTDTQYF.

This chain joins TRBV5-5 and TRBJ1-6; perhaps TRBD1 as D (6 bases). V lost 3 bases and J 6 bases, leaving 13 bases between the germline ends. The CDR3 has 15 amino acids. The germline CDR1 and CDR2 sequences are SGHKS and YYEKEE (reference sequence). The CDR3: CASSWMGGANSPLHF. CDR3 coding DNA: TGTGCCAGCAGCTGGATGGGGGGCGCTAATTCACCCCTCCACTTT.

The chain carries TRBV6-1 and TRBJ1-1; D is perhaps TRBD1 (5 bases). Germline V gene lookup returns CDR1 MNHNS and CDR2 SASEGT. V lost 6 bases to trimming and J lost 5 bases, with 19 bases between them. The CDR3 length is 15 residues. CDR3 nucleotides: TGTGCCAGCAGATTAACCGGGGGTGGAAGGACTGAAGCTTTCTTT. Its protein is CASRLTGGGRTEAFF.

The V gene is TRBV18, the J gene TRBJ2-7; TRBD1 aligns across 7 bases. This CDR3 has 13 amino acids. CDR1 is KGHSH and CDR2 is LQKENI in the germline V gene. Trimming cost V 4 bases and J 4 bases; bases outside gene matches: 4. CDR3 region: CASSQGQPYEQYF. As DNA, the CDR3 is TGTGCCAGCTCACAGGGACAGCCTTACGAGCAGTACTTC.

The chain uses TRBV18 and TRBJ1-5; 8 bases align to TRBD1. CDR1 and CDR2 (germline): KGHSH, LQKENI. CDR3 length equals 14 residues. J lost 4 bases, V lost 3 bases, and 2 bases had no gene match. The CDR3 coding sequence is TGTGCCAGCTCACCGGGACAGGCGAATCAGCCCCAGCATTTT. Translated: CASSPGQANQPQHF. The variable domain in full, completed from reference TRBV18 and TRBJ1-5, reads NAGVMQNPRHLVRRRGQEARLRCSPMKGHSHVYWYRQLPEEGLKFMVYLQKENIIDESGMPKERFSAEFPKEGPSILRIQQVVRGDSAAYFCASSPGQANQPQHFGDGTRLSIL.

The chain links TRBV7-8 to TRBJ1-1; perhaps TRBD1 as D (5 bases). CDR1 is SGHVS, CDR2 FQNEAQ, per germline. V lost 3 bases and J lost 0, with 11 bases in between. The CDR3 sequence is 15 residues long. CDR3 protein: CASSFRDGVNTEAFF. CDR3 sequence (DNA): TGTGCCAGCAGCTTCCGGGACGGAGTGAACACTGAAGCTTTCTTT.

The chain joins TRBV6-1 to TRBJ1-1; no clear D gene. Trimming removed 3 bases from V and 4 bases from J, with 12 bases in between. In germline, CDR1 is MNHNS, CDR2 SASEGT. This CDR3 spans 14 amino acids. Written as DNA, the CDR3 is TGTGCCAGCAGTGAGTACGGGATACCCACTGAAGCTTTCTTT. Translated, it gives CASSEYGIPTEAFF.

This clone showed up just once. V and J are TRBV5-6 and TRBJ2-2; TRBD1 aligns across 9 bases. V lost 4 bases, J lost 3 bases, and 4 bases stayed unmatched. Germline CDR1 and CDR2: SGHDT and YYEEEE. This CDR3 is built from 15 residues. Written as DNA, the CDR3 is TGTGCCAGCAGCCTCCGGGACAGGGACACCGGGGAGCTGTTTTTT. It yields the protein CASSLRDRDTGELFF.

The chain recombines TRBV5-5 with TRBJ1-2; D is unclear. This CDR3 contains 15 residues. The V gene's germline CDR1 is SGHKS and CDR2 YYEKEE (reference sequence). The V end lost 6 bases, the J end lost 0 bases, and 15 bases lay between the germline ends. CDR3 loop: CASTPLRVPNYGYTF. CDR3 nucleotides: TGTGCCAGCACCCCACTTAGGGTACCTAACTATGGCTACACCTTC. The full variable domain, its missing parts supplied by reference TRBV5-5 and TRBJ1-2, is DAGVTQSPTHLIKTRGQQVTLRCSPISGHKSVSWYQQVLGQGPQFIFQYYEKEERGRGNFPDRFSARQFPNYSSELNVNALLLGDSALYLCASTPLRVPNYGYTFGSGTRLTVV.

The chain recombines TRBV28 with TRBJ2-3; TRBD1 agrees at 8 bases. Trimming cost V 5 bases and J 5 bases; bases outside gene matches: 6. The CDR3 length is 14 residues. CDR1 MDHEN and CDR2 SYDVKM come from the germline V gene. In nucleotides, the CDR3 is TGTGCCAGCAGTACGGACAGGGTCGAAGATACGCAGTATTTT. Its translation: CASSTDRVEDTQYF. The full variable domain, rest sourced from reference TRBV28 and TRBJ2-3, is DVKVTQSSRYLVKRTGEKVFLECVQDMDHENMFWYRQDPGLGLRLIYFSYDVKMKEKGDIPEGYSVSREKKERFSLILESASTNQTSMYLCASSTDRVEDTQYFGPGTRLTVL.

This sequence joins TRBV19 and TRBJ2-7, with D unresolved. CDR1 is LNHDA, CDR2 SQIVND, per germline (reference sequence). Trimming shortened V by 7 bases and J by 2 bases, and 18 bases separated the two germline ends. This CDR3 has 15 residues. The CDR3 spells CASTSPGNPPYEQYF. DNA for the CDR3: TGTGCCAGTACCTCTCCCGGTAACCCACCCTACGAGCAGTACTTC.

The CDR3 DNA sequence: TGTGCCAGCAGGGAGACAGGGGAAATTTCACCCCTCCACTTT. Amino acids: CASRETGEISPLHF. The chain is built from TRBV11-2 and TRBJ1-6; 8 nucleotides agree with TRBD1. V shed 6 bases and J 9 bases; nucleotides not matched to a gene: 7. Looked up from germline, CDR1 is SGHAT and CDR2 is FQNNGV. CDR3 length equals 14 residues.

This sequence joins TRBV19 and TRBJ2-4; 9 bases are shared with TRBD1. Germline loops: CDR1 LNHDA, CDR2 SQIVND (reference sequence). Trimming took 4 bases from V and 4 from J; bases not matched to a gene: 2. There are 14 residues in the CDR3. CDR3 residues: CASSTGTGKNIQYF. The CDR3 DNA is TGTGCCAGTAGTACCGGGACAGGGAAAAACATTCAGTACTTC.

The V and J genes are TRBV18 and TRBJ1-2; possibly TRBD1 for D (5 bases). The CDR3 is made up of 12 amino acids. Trimming pared 2 bases from V and 8 bases from J, leaving 9 bases between. CDR1 and CDR2 from the germline V gene are KGHSH and LQKENI. The CDR3 DNA follows: TGTGCCAGCTCACCAGAGGAGGGGGGCTACACCTTC. Translating gives CASSPEEGGYTF.

This chain connects TRBV6-6 to TRBJ1-5; no definite D call. Between the trimmed V and J ends, which lost 4 bases and 0 bases, there was a span of 13 bases. Germline V CDR1 and CDR2: MNHNY, SVGAGI (reference sequence). The CDR3 runs to 16 residues. The CDR3 loop reads CASSSPVGSSNQPQHF. The CDR3 coding sequence is TGTGCCAGCAGTTCCCCCGTTGGCTCTAGCAATCAGCCCCAGCATTTT.

The chain couples TRBV11-2 to TRBJ2-5, with D perhaps matching TRBD1 (5 bases). CDR3 length equals 14 residues. V was shortened by 0 bases and J by 5 bases, with 10 bases between the two germline ends. Per germline, CDR1 SGHAT and CDR2 FQNNGV. As DNA, the CDR3 is TGTGCCAGCAGCTTAGACGCAGGACACGAGACCCAGTACTTC. This translates into CASSLDAGHETQYF.

The CDR3 sequence: CASSAPGTVSYNEQFF. The CDR3 DNA is TGTGCCAGCAGTGCCCCAGGGACAGTGTCCTACAATGAGCAGTTCTTC. This rearrangement joins TRBV28 to TRBJ2-1; 7 nucleotides match TRBD1. The CDR3 contains 16 residues. Germline trimming cut 5 bases from V and 1 base from J; bases unmatched to any gene: 8. Germline V gives CDR1 MDHEN, CDR2 SYDVKM.

The rearrangement links TRBV2 to TRBJ2-7; D might be TRBD2 (6 bases). Germline CDR1 SNHLY, CDR2 FYNNEI. The V and J ends lost 6 bases and 3 bases respectively, with 9 bases between them. CDR3 size: 12 residues. In DNA form, the CDR3 reads TGTGCCAGCAGCGGGACTTTCTACGAGCAGTACTTC. Translation gives CASSGTFYEQYF.

The V call is TRBV6-6, the J call TRBJ1-4; no definite D call. There are 16 residues in the CDR3. Trimming removed 8 bases at V and 2 bases at J, with 18 bases between. Germline CDR1 and CDR2: MNHNY and SVGAGI (reference sequence). The CDR3 protein is CASARGGLGTNEKLFF. DNA of the CDR3: TGTGCCAGCGCGCGGGGAGGCTTAGGGACTAATGAAAAACTGTTTTTT.

This clone was seen just once. The chain recombines TRBV7-2 with TRBJ2-5; 10 nucleotides match TRBD1. Matching the DNA end better, TRBJ2-7 makes the J call doubtful. The CDR3 spans 17 residues. Germline CDR1 is SGHTA and CDR2 is FQGNSA. In DNA form, the CDR3 reads TGTGCCAGCAGCCGGTTAAGGGGGAGACAGGGGGCGGGCGAGCAGTACTTC. Its translation is CASSRLRGRQGAGEQYF.

The chain links TRBV2 to TRBJ2-7; unclear D gene. Germline V lookup: CDR1 SNHLY, CDR2 FYNNEI. V lost 1 base and J 3 bases, leaving 13 bases between the germline ends. The CDR3 is 15 residues long. The CDR3 DNA follows: TGTGCCAGCAGTGAAGTACTAACTGAGAACTACGAGCAGTACTTC. Its translation: CASSEVLTENYEQYF.

The genes are TRBV5-1 and TRBJ2-3, with D uncertain. V was pared by 7 bases and J by 4 bases, with 10 bases between. CDR3 size: 12 residues. The germline gives CDR1 SGHRS, CDR2 YFSETQ. The CDR3 DNA sequence: TGCGCCAGCTACTCTGGGTCAGATACGCAGTATTTT. It yields the protein CASYSGSDTQYF.